One sample yielded the 29 T cell receptor beta chains listed below, sequenced in a study of blood T cell repertoires in COVID-19. Sequencing used immunoSEQ multiplex PCR; TCRdb keeps in-frame clones, though not all of them. The data hold a few hundred thousand clones, with 84% observed a single time. Sequencing used peripheral blood. Every receptor here comes from a human donor in a cohort sampled during active COVID-19.

This clone showed up just a few times. The chain recombines TRBV6-6 with TRBJ1-1, with unresolved D. Between the trimmed V and J ends, which lost 0 bases and 5 bases, there was a span of 10 bases. Germline CDR1 is MNHNY and CDR2 is SVGAGI (reference sequence). The CDR3 is 14 residues long. The DNA of the CDR3 is TGTGCCAGCAGTTACTCTAGCAGCGGGACTGAAGCTTTCTTT. Translation: CASSYSSSGTEAFF.

This clone was detected only once. The chain carries TRBV11-2 and TRBJ2-3; D is perhaps TRBD1 (5 bases). This CDR3 has 14 residues. Looked up from germline, CDR1 is SGHAT and CDR2 is FQNNGV. Between the trimmed V and J ends, which lost 1 base and 2 bases, there was a span of 7 bases. Here the CDR3 reads CASSLVQVTDTQYF. The CDR3 bases are TGTGCCAGCAGCTTAGTACAGGTCACAGATACGCAGTATTTT.

This rearrangement joins TRBV9 to TRBJ2-7; D is ambiguous. CDR1 and CDR2 (germline): SGDLS, YYNGEE. This CDR3 has 13 residues. The germline V and J ends were trimmed by 4 bases and 6 bases, with 14 bases remaining between them. CDR3 sequence reads: CASSSVFTGEQYF. Written as DNA, the CDR3 is TGTGCCAGCAGCTCTGTTTTTACGGGCGAGCAGTACTTC.

The chain is built from TRBV9 and TRBJ1-5, with 11 nucleotides matching TRBD1. V was clipped by 4 bases and J by 9 bases; unmatched bases: 6. The CDR3 has 14 amino acids. CDR1 SGDLS and CDR2 YYNGEE come from the germline V gene. For the CDR3, the DNA is TGTGCCAGCAGCTCAGGGACAGGGGGGGTGCCCCAGCATTTT. Its protein product is CASSSGTGGVPQHF.

This clone was detected a few times. The chain is built from TRBV6-4 and TRBJ1-6; TRBD1 aligns across 7 bases. The CDR3 is 14 residues long. Germline V lookup: CDR1 MRHNA, CDR2 SNTAGT. The ends lost 5 bases at V and 10 bases at J; junction bases unmatched: 8. The CDR3 is CASSPTNRGSPLHF. CDR3 in DNA: TGTGCCAGCAGTCCAACGAACAGGGGCTCACCCCTCCACTTT.

The rearrangement links TRBV14 to TRBJ2-3; 7 bases fit TRBD2. The germline V gene encodes CDR1 SGHDN and CDR2 FVKESK. This CDR3 comprises 13 residues. The V segment lost 4 bases and the J segment 9 bases; nucleotides outside the gene matches: 7. The CDR3: CASSRASGITQYF. The CDR3 coding sequence is TGTGCCAGCAGCCGCGCAAGCGGGATCACGCAGTATTTT.

The chain is built from TRBV2 and TRBJ2-5, with 9 bases that match TRBD2. Germline CDR1 SNHLY, CDR2 FYNNEI. The V and J ends lost 5 bases and 4 bases, in that order; junction bases with no gene match: 5. The CDR3 length is 14 residues. In nucleotides, the CDR3 is TGTGCCAGCAGTCCGTGGACTAGCGCAGAGACCCAGTACTTC. Protein sequence: CASSPWTSAETQYF.

J is TRBJ2-5 and V is TRBV19, with TRBD1 matching over 8 bases. In germline, CDR1 is LNHDA, CDR2 SQIVND (reference sequence). Unmatched junction bases numbered 12, after V lost 7 bases and J lost 5 bases. This CDR3 has 15 amino acids. This chain's CDR3 is CASKNARGPPETQYF. CDR3 bases: TGTGCCAGTAAGAACGCCAGGGGGCCACCTGAGACCCAGTACTTC.

The V call is TRBV19, the J call TRBJ1-2; 8 nucleotides line up with TRBD1. V was clipped by 7 bases and J by 8 bases; unmatched bases: 9. The CDR3 runs to 13 residues. CDR1 and CDR2 (germline): LNHDA, SQIVND (reference sequence). CDR3 DNA: TGTGCCAGTACCCCGGACAGGGCTTTCGGCTACACCTTC. It translates to CASTPDRAFGYTF.

The chain has TRBV5-1 and TRBJ2-6; D is perhaps TRBD1 (5 bases). Trimming removed 4 bases from V and 0 bases from J, with 23 bases in between. The CDR3 extends over 20 amino acids. Germline V CDR1 and CDR2: SGHRS, YFSETQ. CDR3 amino acids: CASSRFYDPGIFSGANVLTF. Written as DNA, the CDR3 is TGCGCCAGCAGCCGGTTTTACGACCCAGGGATCTTCTCTGGGGCCAACGTCCTGACTTTC.

The rearrangement links TRBV5-1 to TRBJ2-7; possible D gene TRBD1, 6 bases. The CDR3 has 16 amino acids. CDR1 is SGHRS and CDR2 is YFSETQ in the germline V gene. V was pared by 4 bases and J by 2 bases, with 19 bases between. CDR3 sequence (DNA): TGCGCCAGCAGCCGGGACCGGGACACCCTTACCTACGAGCAGTACTTC. Its protein product is CASSRDRDTLTYEQYF.

This chain uses TRBV11-2 with TRBJ1-3; 9 nucleotides line up with TRBD1. The trim removed 5 bases at V and 5 bases at J, leaving 7 bases unmatched. The CDR3 length is 15 residues. CDR1 SGHAT and CDR2 FQNNGV come from the germline V gene. This chain's CDR3 is CASSRTGAGRNTIYF. The CDR3 DNA follows: TGTGCCAGCAGCCGGACAGGGGCTGGCCGAAACACCATATATTTT.

The rearrangement links TRBV5-1 to TRBJ2-4; 7 bases match TRBD1. J was trimmed by 0 bases and V by 1 base; bases with no gene match: 7. The CDR3 runs 17 residues. CDR1 is SGHRS and CDR2 is YFSETQ in the germline V gene. The CDR3 DNA is TGCGCCAGCAGCTTGCCCCGACAGGGTTTAGCCAAAAACATTCAGTACTTC. This gives the protein CASSLPRQGLAKNIQYF.

CDR3 residues: CASSLEPGEAFNEQFF. CDR3 coding DNA: TGCGCCAGCAGCTTGGAACCAGGGGAAGCTTTCAATGAGCAGTTCTTC. This chain joins TRBV5-1 and TRBJ2-1; weak D call: TRBD1 (6 bases). V was pared by 0 bases and J by 6 bases, with 16 bases between. Per germline, CDR1 SGHRS and CDR2 YFSETQ. The CDR3 has 16 residues.

The chain has TRBV4-1 and TRBJ2-5, with a weak D call TRBD2 (5 bases). The CDR3 totals 15 residues. Trimming took off 3 bases at V and 0 bases at J, with 11 bases between the two ends. Germline CDR1 and CDR2: MGHRA and YSYEKL. This CDR3 reads CASSQDFTYQETQYF. CDR3 sequence (DNA): TGCGCCAGCAGCCAGGACTTTACGTACCAAGAGACCCAGTACTTC.

V is TRBV19 and J is TRBJ2-4, with TRBD1 as a possible D gene (5 bases). This CDR3 comprises 17 residues. Deletions cut 5 bases from V and 0 bases from J, with 17 bases between. Germline CDR1 and CDR2: LNHDA and SQIVND (reference sequence). The CDR3 sequence: CASSPRGRALAKNIQYF. The DNA of the CDR3 is TGTGCCAGTAGTCCCCGCGGCAGGGCGCTAGCCAAAAACATTCAGTACTTC. Drawing the rest from reference TRBV19 and TRBJ2-4, the complete variable domain is DGGITQSPKYLFRKEGQNVTLSCEQNLNHDAMYWYRQDPGQGLRLIYYSQIVNDFQKGDIAEGYSVSREKKESFPLTVTSAQKNPTAFYLCASSPRGRALAKNIQYFGAGTRLSVL.

The CDR3 DNA is TGTGCCAGCAGCTTGGACAGACGCTCTGGAAACACCATATATTTT. Its translation: CASSLDRRSGNTIYF. V gene TRBV5-5 combines with J gene TRBJ1-3; no clear D. Germline CDR1 reads SGHKS; CDR2 reads YYEKEE (reference sequence). V dropped 0 bases and J dropped 0 bases, with 7 bases sitting between them. This CDR3 contains 15 residues.

This clone was observed once. V is TRBV11-2 and J is TRBJ2-7; TRBD2 matches 13 bases. Germline CDR1 and CDR2: SGHAT and FQNNGV. J was trimmed by 3 bases and V by 5 bases; bases with no gene match: 7. The CDR3 extends over 16 amino acids. Written as DNA, the CDR3 is TGTGCCAGCAGCCGCAAGGGGACTAGCGGGGTCTACGAGCAGTACTTC. It is translated as CASSRKGTSGVYEQYF.

This chain connects TRBV4-1 to TRBJ1-6; 9 bases map to TRBD1. V lost 0 bases to trimming and J lost 7 bases; unmatched junction nucleotides: 1. CDR1 MGHRA and CDR2 YSYEKL come from the germline V gene. The CDR3 contains 15 residues. The CDR3 DNA is TGCGCCAGCAGCCAAGAAGGACAGGGGAATTCACCCCTCCACTTT. This translates into CASSQEGQGNSPLHF.

The rearrangement joins TRBV5-6 to TRBJ1-1, with no clear D. The CDR3 loop spans 14 amino acids. Deletions cut 1 base from V and 4 bases from J, with 11 bases between. From germline, CDR1 is SGHDT and CDR2 YYEEEE. This CDR3 reads CASSLQAVSTEAFF. The CDR3 bases are TGTGCCAGCAGCTTGCAGGCCGTATCCACTGAAGCTTTCTTT. Full variable domain (outside the CDR3, taken from reference TRBV5-6 and TRBJ1-1): DAGVTQSPTHLIKTRGQQVTLRCSPKSGHDTVSWYQQALGQGPQFIFQYYEEEERQRGNFPDRFSGHQFPNYSSELNVNALLLGDSALYLCASSLQAVSTEAFFGQGTRLTVV.

This rearrangement joins TRBV19 to TRBJ1-6; TRBD1 agrees at 7 bases. V was pared by 9 bases and J by 7 bases, with 6 bases of the junction left unmatched. Germline loops: CDR1 LNHDA, CDR2 SQIVND (reference sequence). This CDR3 is 13 amino acids long. The CDR3: CASMDRLNSPLHF. The CDR3 nucleotides read TGTGCCAGCATGGACAGGTTAAATTCACCCCTCCACTTT.

The chain couples TRBV14 to TRBJ2-6; no definite D call. The CDR3 loop spans 14 amino acids. The V end was cut by 8 bases, the J end by 1 base, with 9 bases between. Per germline, CDR1 SGHDN and CDR2 FVKESK. The CDR3 loop reads CASSFGSGANVLTF. Written as DNA, the CDR3 is TGTGCCAGCTCTTTCGGGTCTGGGGCCAACGTCCTGACTTTC.

This clone came up once. The V and J genes are TRBV7-2 and TRBJ1-2, with TRBD1 as a possible D gene (6 bases). Deletions cut 6 bases from V and 8 bases from J, with 19 bases between. From germline, CDR1 is SGHTA and CDR2 FQGNSA. The CDR3 contains 14 residues. DNA for the CDR3: TGTGCCAGCAGGCGAGGGGGGGGTATGGAGGGCTACACCTTC. It codes for CASRRGGGMEGYTF.

This clone was detected only once. V usage is TRBV6-5 and J usage is TRBJ1-3, with D perhaps matching TRBD1 (6 bases). The CDR3 runs 15 residues. From germline, CDR1 is MNHEY and CDR2 SVGAGI. V was pared by 4 bases and J by 4 bases, with 14 bases between. CDR3 DNA: TGTGCCAGCAGTTTACAGGGTTTCTCGGGAAACACCATATATTTT. This encodes CASSLQGFSGNTIYF.

V usage is TRBV5-4 and J usage is TRBJ2-7, with 8 positions matching TRBD1. The CDR3 covers 13 residues. The germline V gene has CDR1 SGHNT and CDR2 YYREEE (reference sequence). V lost 3 bases, J lost 2 bases, and 1 base stayed unmatched. Here the CDR3 reads CASSSDRAYEQYF. The DNA for the CDR3 is TGTGCCAGCAGCTCGGACAGGGCCTACGAGCAGTACTTC.

This chain uses TRBV5-1 with TRBJ1-1, with D maybe TRBD1 (6 bases). Germline V gene data show CDR1 as SGHRS and CDR2 as YFSETQ. V dropped 0 bases and J dropped 5 bases, with 14 bases sitting between them. This CDR3 comprises 15 residues. The CDR3 here is CASSLEPGGKTEAFF. Here the CDR3 DNA reads TGCGCCAGCAGCTTGGAGCCGGGGGGCAAGACTGAAGCTTTCTTT.

The chain uses TRBV4-3 and TRBJ1-6; D may be TRBD1 (6 bases). CDR1 and CDR2 (germline): LGHNA, YSLEER. CDR3 length: 17 residues. Trimming took 4 bases from V and 10 from J, leaving 23 bases between them. The CDR3 here is CASSPYRESPIKSPLHF. DNA for the CDR3: TGCGCCAGCAGCCCGTACAGGGAGTCCCCAATAAAGTCACCCCTCCACTTT.

The chain is built from TRBV11-2 and TRBJ1-4, with 7 nucleotides matching TRBD1. The CDR3 loop spans 16 amino acids. CDR1 is SGHAT and CDR2 is FQNNGV in the germline V gene. V shed 1 base, J shed 5 bases, and the junction held 7 bases outside the gene matches. CDR3 DNA sequence: TGTGCCAGCAGCTTAGGACGGGGACAGCTAAATGAAAAACTGTTTTTT. Its protein is CASSLGRGQLNEKLFF.

The rearrangement joins TRBV19 to TRBJ2-1; a weak D match, TRBD2 (8 bases). From germline, CDR1 is LNHDA and CDR2 SQIVND (reference sequence). With 9 bases removed from V and 8 bases from J, the gap between germline ends came to 26 bases. The CDR3 sequence is 16 residues long. The CDR3 sequence is CASLPLFSGTVDEQFF. The CDR3 DNA follows: TGTGCCAGCCTCCCATTGTTTAGCGGGACAGTGGATGAGCAGTTCTTC.